What follows are 27 T cell receptor beta chains derived from one specimen sequenced in a study of CXCR3-negative and CXCR3-positive naive CD8 T cells. It was by 5' RACE with UMI labels that the TRB cDNA libraries were prepared. From the 5' RACE reads, TCRdb lists one entry per CDR3 protein and no DNA. Here the sample table reports more than 45,000 distinct CDR3 sequences. Specimen: naive CXCR3- CD8+ T cells from blood. As to subset: CD45RO-CCR7+CD27+CD95- naive CD8+ T cells lacking CXCR3 (TNR3-). Source of these receptors: a human donor in good health. Some clones in this sample may be carry-over from other donors' samples.

This chain uses TRBV28 with TRBJ2-2. The CDR3 is 14 residues long. Germline V gene lookup returns CDR1 MDHEN and CDR2 SYDVKM. Here the CDR3 reads CASSLNGYVGELFF. The full variable domain, rest sourced from reference TRBV28 and TRBJ2-2, is DVKVTQSSRYLVKRTGEKVFLECVQDMDHENMFWYRQDPGLGLRLIYFSYDVKMKEKGDIPEGYSVSREKKERFSLILESASTNQTSMYLCASSLNGYVGELFFGEGSRLTVL.

This chain connects TRBV20-1 to TRBJ1-5. The CDR3 extends over 15 amino acids. The germline V gene encodes CDR1 DFQATT and CDR2 SNEGSKA (reference sequence). The CDR3 is CSARESQLINQPQHF.

J is TRBJ2-7 and V is TRBV3-1; TCRdb's D gene call, TRBD1, goes unchecked for lack of DNA. CDR3 length: 15 amino acids. Germline CDR1 LGHDT, CDR2 YNNKEL (reference sequence). The CDR3 spells CASSLQSGGSYEQYF.

V usage is TRBV5-5 and J usage is TRBJ1-5. CDR1 is SGHKS and CDR2 is YYEKEE in the germline V gene (reference sequence). The CDR3 is 16 residues long. CDR3 region: CASSFGVGYSNQPQHF.

The chain joins TRBV5-1 to TRBJ2-1; there is no DNA to check the TCRdb D call of TRBD2. The CDR3 has 20 amino acids. Germline CDR1 reads SGHRS; CDR2 reads YFSETQ. CDR3 sequence: CASSPRASGGLPRGENEQFF.

V gene TRBV28 combines with J gene TRBJ2-2; with no DNA, the TCRdb D assignment of TRBD1 cannot be verified. The germline CDR1 and CDR2 sequences are MDHEN and SYDVKM. This CDR3 has 15 residues. CDR3: CASSLRTVYTGELFF.

CDR3 in amino acids: CASSLVDNQPQHF. The chain employs TRBV7-3 and TRBJ1-5. The CDR3 length is 13 residues. Germline V CDR1 and CDR2: SGHTA, FQGTGA.

The V gene is TRBV28, the J gene TRBJ2-7; TCRdb outputs TRBD1, but without DNA this stays unchecked. CDR1 MDHEN and CDR2 SYDVKM come from the germline V gene. CDR3 size: 15 residues. This CDR3 reads CASTPPGGGLFEQYF.

The chain combines TRBV9 with TRBJ2-7. The CDR3 length is 14 residues. Germline V gives CDR1 SGDLS, CDR2 YYNGEE. The CDR3 sequence: CASSSTLPGYEQYF.

This chain connects TRBV12-3 or TRBV12-4 to TRBJ2-5; TCRdb outputs TRBD2, but without DNA this stays unchecked. CDR3 size: 16 residues. The CDR3 here is CASSLEPSGGAETQYF.

The chain joins TRBV5-1 to TRBJ2-7. The CDR3 spans 14 residues. Per germline, CDR1 SGHRS and CDR2 YFSETQ. The CDR3 region is CASSLVGSWFEQYF.

The chain combines TRBV20-1 with TRBJ1-2; TCRdb's D call, TRBD1, is unchecked because there is no DNA. Germline CDR1 is DFQATT and CDR2 is SNEGSKA (reference sequence). This CDR3 spans 16 amino acids. CDR3 amino acids: CSASPEKTGGYYGYTF.

J is TRBJ2-7 and V is TRBV29-1; TCRdb gives TRBD2 as the D gene, but with no DNA this cannot be confirmed. This CDR3 comprises 15 residues. Germline assignment: CDR1 SQVTM and CDR2 ANQGSEA. The chain's CDR3 is CSVEEGLVERSEQYF.

The rearrangement uses TRBV10-3 and TRBJ2-3; as DNA is missing, the TRBD2 call by TCRdb cannot be tested. This CDR3 is built from 17 residues. Per the germline V gene, CDR1 is ENHRY and CDR2 is SYGVKD. The CDR3 loop reads CAISESRLAGSPDTQYF.

This rearrangement joins TRBV5-5 to TRBJ2-5; no DNA is available, so the TRBD2 call from TCRdb remains unchecked. This CDR3 spans 20 amino acids. From germline, CDR1 is SGHKS and CDR2 YYEKEE (reference sequence). CDR3 amino acids: CASSQLPNSGGAALEETQYF. Full variable domain (remainder filled in from reference TRBV5-5 and TRBJ2-5): DAGVTQSPTHLIKTRGQQVTLRCSPISGHKSVSWYQQVLGQGPQFIFQYYEKEERGRGNFPDRFSARQFPNYSSELNVNALLLGDSALYLCASSQLPNSGGAALEETQYFGPGTRLLVL.

The CDR3 sequence is CASSSDRVSYEQYF. The gene calls are TRBV28 and TRBJ2-7; TCRdb gives TRBD1 as the D gene, but with no DNA this cannot be confirmed. Germline CDR1 MDHEN, CDR2 SYDVKM. This CDR3 is built from 14 residues.

J is TRBJ2-7 and V is TRBV4-3; the TCRdb call, TRBD1, lacks DNA for checking. CDR3 length: 14 residues. Germline V gene data show CDR1 as LGHNA and CDR2 as YSLEER. The CDR3 protein is CASSQETGRYEQYF.

This chain connects TRBV28 to TRBJ2-3; TCRdb indicates TRBD1, and absent DNA this call remains unverified. CDR1 and CDR2 from the germline V gene are MDHEN and SYDVKM. The CDR3 is 14 amino acids. CDR3 sequence: CASGQEGVTDTQYF. Full variable domain (outside the CDR3, taken from reference TRBV28 and TRBJ2-3): DVKVTQSSRYLVKRTGEKVFLECVQDMDHENMFWYRQDPGLGLRLIYFSYDVKMKEKGDIPEGYSVSREKKERFSLILESASTNQTSMYLCASGQEGVTDTQYFGPGTRLTVL.

CDR3 loop: CASTTGTYQETQYF. V and J are TRBV28 and TRBJ2-5; TCRdb returns TRBD1, unconfirmable since there is no DNA. The germline gives CDR1 MDHEN, CDR2 SYDVKM. CDR3 length equals 14 residues.

The CDR3 spells CASSNRRDSNQPQHF. The chain recombines TRBV21-1 with TRBJ1-5. TRBV21-1 is recorded as a pseudogene. The CDR3 extends over 15 amino acids.

This chain connects TRBV15 to TRBJ2-7; as DNA is missing, the TRBD1 call by TCRdb cannot be tested. This CDR3 has 15 residues. Germline-derived CDR1 and CDR2 are LNHNV and YYDKDF (reference sequence). The CDR3 loop is CATSRAGQGSYEQYF.

The CDR3 protein is CSVVYLDTQYF. The V call is TRBV29-1, the J call TRBJ2-3. This CDR3 is 11 amino acids long. Germline CDR1 reads SQVTM; CDR2 reads ANQGSEA.

V gene TRBV27 combines with J gene TRBJ2-5; there is no DNA to check the TCRdb D call of TRBD1. The germline gives CDR1 MNHEY, CDR2 SMNVEV (reference sequence). This CDR3 spans 15 amino acids. The CDR3 is CASRPGTGGLKTQYF.

This sequence joins TRBV2 and TRBJ2-7; TCRdb's D call of TRBD2 is untestable without DNA. Germline V gene sequence: CDR1 SNHLY, CDR2 FYNNEI. The CDR3 is made up of 12 amino acids. The CDR3 is CASSQRDYEQYF.

This sequence joins TRBV6-2 or TRBV6-3 and TRBJ1-5; TCRdb's assignment of TRBD1 cannot be checked, as there is no DNA. Per germline, CDR1 MNHEY and CDR2 SVGEGT. The CDR3 is made up of 16 amino acids. Here the CDR3 reads CASSYSGLGGNQPQHF.

This chain's CDR3 is CASSQDRPREVTDTQYF. The chain employs TRBV4-3 and TRBJ2-3; there is no DNA to check the TCRdb D call of TRBD2. Germline-derived CDR1 and CDR2 are LGHNA and YSLEER. The CDR3 has 17 residues.

CDR3 region: CASSVDEGVLVEAFF. The chain couples TRBV9 to TRBJ1-1; the D call from TCRdb, TRBD1, cannot be confirmed without DNA. Looked up from germline, CDR1 is SGDLS and CDR2 is YYNGEE. CDR3 length: 15 amino acids.